A selection of T cell receptor beta chains follows, all from one sample in a study of chemoradiotherapy in HPV16-positive cancers. The table came from immunoSEQ multiplex PCR; TCRdb's copy has only in-frame clones and leaves some out. The top ten clones hold approximately 3.4% of a sample with approximately 15,000 clones, around 88% of them seen once. Sequenced here: blood, sampled from a patient who underwent chemoradiotherapy. These receptors all come from a human donor with HPV-associated anogenital cancer. The CDR3 runs from the conserved cysteine through the conserved F or W. A D gene is named only where the DNA matches it firmly. For some rows the clone size is stated as once, few or many, or as a class when expanded; others skip it.

CDR3 length	D gene	V gene	J gene	clone size	CDR3 protein	CDR3 DNA
16	NA	TRBV11-3	TRBJ1-5	NA	CASSLPRAAPNQPQHF	TGTGCCAGCAGCCTCCCGAGGGCGGCCCCCAATCAGCCCCAGCATTTT
15	NA	TRBV2	TRBJ1-5	NA	CASSEGLAGNQPQHF	TGTGCCAGCAGTGAAGGGCTGGCTGGCAATCAGCCCCAGCATTTT
15	TRBD1	TRBV6-1	TRBJ1-2	NA	CASSEEPGQGYGYTF	TGTGCCAGCAGTGAAGAACCGGGACAGGGTTATGGCTACACCTTC
13	NA	TRBV7-8	TRBJ1-1	NA	CASSLGRNTEAFF	TGTGCCAGCAGCTTAGGGAGGAACACTGAAGCTTTCTTT
15	TRBD1	TRBV2	TRBJ2-1	once	CASRHEGGTGDEQFF	TGTGCCAGCAGACACGAAGGGGGGACAGGGGATGAGCAGTTCTTC
13	NA	TRBV7-9	TRBJ2-3	NA	CASSTISTDTQYF	TGTGCCAGCAGCACCATAAGCACAGATACGCAGTATTTT
14	NA	TRBV27	TRBJ2-7	medium-sized	CASSLTGIPYEQYF	TGTGCCAGCAGTTTGACCGGGATCCCCTACGAGCAGTACTTC
14	NA	TRBV27	TRBJ2-3	NA	CASSPSGGTDTQYF	TGTGCCAGCAGTCCCAGCGGCGGGACAGATACGCAGTATTTT
15	TRBD1	TRBV19	TRBJ2-2	NA	CASNPQGADTGELFF	TGTGCCAGTAACCCACAGGGGGCGGACACCGGGGAGCTGTTTTTT
11	TRBD2	TRBV6-5	TRBJ2-1	NA	CASRGLGEQFF	TGTGCCAGCAGGGGACTAGGTGAGCAGTTCTTC
14	NA	TRBV2	TRBJ1-2	NA	CASSVQGDPYGYTF	TGTGCCAGCAGTGTACAGGGTGACCCTTATGGCTACACCTTC
14	NA	TRBV19	TRBJ2-7	once	CASTQSGNTYEQYF	TGTGCCAGTACGCAGAGTGGGAATACCTACGAGCAGTACTTC
16	NA	TRBV5-6	TRBJ2-7	NA	CASSPSTRTLLYEQYF	TGTGCCAGCAGCCCCTCTACTCGGACGCTTTTATACGAGCAGTACTTC
13	NA	TRBV12-5	TRBJ1-1	NA	CASGLGANTEAFF	TGTGCTAGTGGGCTGGGCGCGAACACTGAAGCTTTCTTT
15	TRBD2	TRBV7-3	TRBJ2-5	NA	CASSWASGGQETQYF	TGTGCCAGCAGCTGGGCTAGCGGGGGGCAAGAGACCCAGTACTTC
17	TRBD2	TRBV4-2	TRBJ2-2	NA	CASSEAGLAGLDGELFF	TGTGCCAGCAGCGAGGCCGGACTAGCAGGTTTGGACGGGGAGCTGTTTTTT
15	TRBD2	TRBV6-5	TRBJ2-1	NA	CASSYSSGRANEQFF	TGTGCCAGCAGTTACTCGAGCGGGAGGGCCAATGAGCAGTTCTTC
15	NA	TRBV18	TRBJ2-3	NA	CASSQEQPGTDTQYF	TGTGCCAGCTCACAGGAACAGCCGGGCACAGATACGCAGTATTTT
14	NA	TRBV5-1	TRBJ2-3	NA	CASSPRGDLDTQYF	TGCGCCAGCAGCCCGAGGGGGGATTTAGATACGCAGTATTTT
14	TRBD2	TRBV7-6	TRBJ2-7	NA	CASSSGGGSYEQYF	TGTGCCAGCAGCTCCGGCGGGGGTTCATACGAGCAGTACTTC
16	NA	TRBV6-4	TRBJ2-3	NA	CASSDRGMDAGDTQYF	TGTGCCAGCAGTGACAGGGGAATGGACGCAGGTGATACGCAGTATTTT
14	TRBD1	TRBV6-1	TRBJ2-7	few	CASSAGTGSYEQYF	TGTGCCAGCAGTGCCGGGACAGGATCCTACGAGCAGTACTTC
16	TRBD1	TRBV28	TRBJ1-2	NA	CASSAGTGTSSYGYTF	TGTGCCAGCAGCGCCGGGACAGGGACCTCTAGCTATGGCTACACCTTC
11	NA	TRBV7-9	TRBJ1-2	NA	CASSLFEGYTF	TGTGCCAGCAGCTTGTTCGAGGGCTACACCTTC
14	NA	TRBV6-5	TRBJ2-7	NA	CASSETRRSYEQYF	TGTGCCAGCAGTGAGACACGTCGAAGCTACGAGCAGTACTTC
15	TRBD2	TRBV7-3	TRBJ2-2	NA	CASSMTSGGTGELFF	TGTGCCAGCAGCATGACTAGCGGGGGCACCGGGGAGCTGTTTTTT
13	NA	TRBV5-8	TRBJ1-1	NA	CASSSGRVTEAFF	TGTGCCAGCAGCTCAGGGCGGGTCACTGAAGCTTTCTTT
15	TRBD1	TRBV5-1	TRBJ2-3	NA	CASSTDRGPTDTQYF	TGCGCCAGCAGCACGGACAGGGGGCCCACAGATACGCAGTATTTT
14	NA	TRBV7-9	TRBJ2-1	NA	CASSTRLGFGEQFF	TGTGCCAGCAGCACACGGCTAGGGTTCGGCGAGCAGTTCTTC
17	TRBD1	TRBV28	TRBJ2-1	NA	CATTSAGQASSYNEQFF	TGTGCCACCACTTCCGCGGGACAGGCAAGCTCCTACAATGAGCAGTTCTTC
15	NA	TRBV6-6	TRBJ1-5	NA	CASITTGIPIRPQHF	TGTGCCAGCATCACAACAGGGATCCCCATAAGGCCCCAGCATTTT
18	NA	TRBV19	TRBJ1-5	few	CASSSEGRVVVGNQPQHF	TGTGCCAGTAGTTCCGAGGGCAGGGTAGTCGTGGGCAATCAGCCCCAGCATTTT
14	NA	TRBV5-1	TRBJ1-1	NA	CASSHGLMNTEAFF	TGCGCCAGCAGCCATGGACTTATGAACACTGAAGCTTTCTTT
14	NA	TRBV5-1	TRBJ1-1	few	CASSLGQARQEAFF	TGCGCCAGCAGCTTGGGGCAGGCCCGGCAGGAAGCTTTCTTT
15	NA	TRBV6-5	TRBJ2-5	NA	CASSPSQLFGETQYF	TGTGCCAGCAGTCCAAGCCAGCTATTTGGGGAGACCCAGTACTTC
15	NA	TRBV5-4	TRBJ2-7	NA	CASSPEQAITYEQYF	TGTGCCAGCAGCCCGGAACAGGCGATAACCTACGAGCAGTACTTC
14	NA	TRBV28	TRBJ2-7	NA	CASSLQGGGREQYF	TGTGCCAGCAGTCTTCAGGGAGGGGGCCGGGAGCAGTACTTC
14	NA	TRBV7-2	TRBJ2-3	NA	CASSFNRAGNTQYF	TGTGCCAGCAGCTTCAATAGGGCAGGAAATACGCAGTATTTT
18	NA	TRBV28	TRBJ1-5	NA	CASSLGPSFGQLNQPQHF	TGTGCCAGCAGTTTAGGGCCCAGTTTTGGACAGTTAAATCAGCCCCAGCATTTT
14	NA	TRBV29-1	TRBJ1-1	NA	CSILLGLRGAEAFF	TGCAGCATACTCCTAGGGCTCCGGGGAGCTGAAGCTTTCTTT